The rows below give T cell receptor beta chains drawn from one sample of a study of cytomegalovirus exposure and HLA in healthy donors. Produced via immunoSEQ multiplex PCR; TCRdb's table is partial and in-frame only. The sample shows about 330,000 clones, 87% of them seen only once. The material sequenced was PBMCs. The origin of the receptors is a woman in her twenties or thirties in good health and CMV-seropositive. The CDR3 runs from the conserved cysteine through the conserved F or W. The D gene is left open where the match is weak.

-,TRBJ2-3,TRBV2,TGTGCCAGCAGTCGTAAGGGTGATACGCAGTATTTT,CASSRKGDTQYF
-,TRBJ2-1,TRBV5-1,TGCGCCAGCAGCTCGGACAGTCTCCTGGATGAGCAGTTCTTC,CASSSDSLLDEQFF
TRBD1,TRBJ1-1,TRBV5-1,TGCGCCAGCAGCCGGGGACAGGGGAAGAACACTGAAGCTTTCTTT,CASSRGQGKNTEAFF
-,TRBJ2-7,TRBV15,TGTGCCACCAGCAGAGAGAAAGACAGATTCTCCTACGAGCAGTACTTC,CATSREKDRFSYEQYF
-,TRBJ2-5,TRBV30,TGTGCCTGGTCCAACACTCGGGGCATAGCAGAGACCCAGTACTTC,CAWSNTRGIAETQYF
TRBD1,TRBJ1-2,TRBV28,TGTGCCAGCAGTTTTGGGGACAGGGTGCCCACCTATGGCTACACCTTC,CASSFGDRVPTYGYTF
TRBD1,TRBJ1-2,TRBV30,TGTGCCTGCAAACTACAGGGGAGGTCTAACTATGGCTACACCTTC,CACKLQGRSNYGYTF
TRBD1,TRBJ1-1,TRBV28,TGTGCCAGCAGCCCCACACAGGGGGGCACTGAAGCTTTCTTT,CASSPTQGGTEAFF
-,TRBJ1-4,TRBV6-5,TGTGCCAGCAAGTCTAATGAAAAACTGTTTTTT,CASKSNEKLFF
-,TRBJ1-5,TRBV13,TGTGCCAGCAGCTCCCAGGGAAGCAATCAGCCCCAGCATTTT,CASSSQGSNQPQHF
-,TRBJ1-2,TRBV29-1,TGCAGCGCCGTCCCCCCGCAGGGGCTCTCTAACTATGGCTACACCTTC,CSAVPPQGLSNYGYTF
TRBD2,TRBJ2-1,TRBV30,TGTGCCTGGACCCCGGGTAGCGGGAGGGCGTATGAGCAGTTCTTC,CAWTPGSGRAYEQFF
-,TRBJ1-5,TRBV27,TGTGCCAGCAGTTTCGTCAGGGGTGGCGGTCAGCCCCAGCATTTT,CASSFVRGGGQPQHF
TRBD2,TRBJ2-6,TRBV29-1,TGCAGCGTTGAAGATTTGGGAGGGAACCCCAACGTCCTGACTTTC,CSVEDLGGNPNVLTF
TRBD2,TRBJ2-1,TRBV9,TGTGCCAGCAGCGTCCTAGCGGGAGAAGGGAATGAGCAGTTCTTC,CASSVLAGEGNEQFF
TRBD1,TRBJ2-7,TRBV28,TGTGCCAGCAGACCGGGACAGAACTACGAGCAGTACTTC,CASRPGQNYEQYF
TRBD1,TRBJ2-7,TRBV19,TGTGCCAGTAGTATAAGTTCAGGGGGTGCGCAGTACTTC,CASSISSGGAQYF